This T cell receptor (beta chain) derives from a study of human T cells and chemical hapten exposure. Regarding time point: patch test 2, 6 weeks after DPC sensitization. As to treatment: therapeutic diphenylcyclopropenone sensitization with weekly scalp DPC. A note on this clonotype: Its cognate antigen is unknown.

Germline V gene data show CDR1 as DFQATT and CDR2 as SNEGSKA (reference sequence). CDR3 length equals 13 residues. Deletions cut 7 bases from V and 0 bases from J, with 10 bases between. General study results and limits: Higher patch test scores went with higher counts of PT1 expanded TCRs. Counts of TCRs above 1 in 1000 frequency stayed unchanged with DPC sensitization. Donors were affected by alopecia, so their immune reaction might vary from that of healthy individuals.

TCRdb reanalysed the RACE reads using MiXCR and keeps one entry per CDR3 protein. The table records just over 350,000 distinct CDR3 sequences, under 6.5% of them present only once. The source material was whole blood, sampled in connection with sensitization to the hapten diphenylcyclopropenone (DPC). The chain couples TRBV20-1 to TRBJ2-1; D may be TRBD2 (5 bases). The receptor was isolated from a woman between 18 and 30 years old with alopecia areata. Some clones in this sample may be carry-over from other donors' samples. CDR3 residues: CSVRGNSYNEQFF. The CDR3 nucleotides read TGCAGTGTTCGGGGAAACTCCTACAATGAGCAGTTCTTC.